This TCR beta chain appears in the sequencing data of a study of PD-L1 blockade in urothelial cancer. The overall study: Male sex and bladder-origin urothelial cancer characterized twenty-five of the 29 patients. Blood-derived samples held a median around 140,000 T cells.

This CDR3 contains 14 residues. Germline V gives CDR1 SNHLY, CDR2 FYNNEI. V lost 3 bases to trimming and J lost 2 bases, with 10 bases between them. Spiked synthetic TCR analogs estimated absolute template abundance per PCR. Produced via immunoSEQ multiplex PCR; TCRdb's table is partial and in-frame only. Among tens of thousands of clones listed, approximately 80% were seen once. Time point here: peripheral blood 6 weeks after treatment start. Locally advanced or metastatic urothelial carcinoma affected the patients. This material consisted of PBMCs, taken around atezolizumab (anti-PD-L1) treatment. V usage is TRBV2 and J usage is TRBJ1-1; D ambiguous. The sequence was obtained from a man between 65 and 80 years old with urothelial cancer. CDR3 loop: CASSEARYNTEAFF. The DNA of the CDR3 is TGTGCCAGCAGTGAGGCCAGGTATAACACTGAAGCTTTCTTT.